This T cell receptor beta chain was retrieved from a study of T-cell reconstitution after alpha-beta-depleted transplantation in children (dated by TCRdb to 2016 to 2017). With regard to the full study: The study quantitatively tracked T-cell immune reconstitution after TCRalphabeta/CD19-depleted allogeneic hematopoietic cell transplantation in children using TCR repertoire profiling. Summary of the overall study and its limitations: Apparently early alphabetaT-cell count recovery about two months after transplant reportedly relied on only several hundred rapidly expanded clones derived from non-depleted graft cells. Over subsequent months, a decline in hyperexpanded clone frequencies was noted, and after one year, T-cell counts and TCRbeta diversity were mostly ascribed to newly produced T cells. In some patients, the high TCRbeta diversity seen at day 60 was put down to recipient T cells and intrathymic progenitors that had survived conditioning.

The library was prepared using PCR. Sequencing was carried out with an Illumina HiSeq 2500. Molecular barcoding was employed in the preparation of TCR libraries, with unique molecular identifiers being used to normalize TCRbeta repertoire quantification. The public reads were reprocessed in TCRdb via fastp at Q25 and MiXCR, keeping in-frame beta chains. A single entry per CDR3 protein holds the most common genes and DNA from its merged rows. The sample table holds 450,000 to 700,000 distinct CDR3 sequences, of which roughly 27% were seen once. 35% to 40% of the sample comes from the top ten. In the paper's terms, the treatment or condition label means: allogeneic hematopoietic cell transplantation with graft depleted of TCRalphabeta T cells and CD19 B cells. TCRalphabeta/CD19-depleted allogeneic hematopoietic cell grafts were given to the transplant recipients, all of whom were children. This clonotype was picked up a small number of times. The target of this receptor is not known. Base qualities are not recorded, but no much larger clone differs from it by a single base.

The germline V gene sets CDR1 to SQVTM and CDR2 to ANQGSEA. V is cut by 1 base and J by 1 base, and the space between the germline ends is 9 bases. The CDR3 contains 14 residues, cysteine and phenylalanine counted. Only CDR3 DNA is held: 42 bases, read in frame from base 1. The source was PBMCs, collected before TCRalphabeta/CD19-depleted stem cell transplant. The receptor was isolated from a boy in the first two years of life with Wiskott-Aldrich syndrome, due to receive a stem cell transplant. The chain couples TRBV29-1 to TRBJ2-3; the D gene cannot be named for sure. The CDR3: CSVEAGQGTDTQYF. The nucleotide sequence is given as TGCAGCGTTGAAGCTGGGCAGGGCACAGATACGCAGTATTTT.